These 13 T cell receptor beta chains originate from one sample sequenced in a study of blood T cell repertoires in COVID-19. Libraries were prepared by immunoSEQ multiplex PCR; TCRdb keeps only in-frame clonotypes and omits some of them. Of 150,000 or so clones listed, roughly nine tenths are singletons. The sequenced sample was peripheral blood. The receptors come from a woman aged 40-49 years with acute or convalescent COVID-19.

V gene TRBV7-8 combines with J gene TRBJ2-1, with D perhaps matching TRBD2 (6 bases). V was cut by 2 bases and J by 7 bases, with 6 bases left in between. The germline V gene encodes CDR1 SGHVS and CDR2 FQNEAQ. This CDR3 contains 12 residues. The CDR3: CASSLLANEQFF. As DNA, the CDR3 is TGTGCCAGCAGCTTACTAGCGAATGAGCAGTTCTTC.

The chain is built from TRBV3-1 (or the pseudogene TRBV3-2) and TRBJ2-5, with D possibly TRBD2 on 7 matching bases. The V and J ends lost 2 bases and 1 base respectively, with 14 bases between them. There are 16 residues in the CDR3. The germline gives CDR1 LGHDT, CDR2 YNNKEL (reference sequence). CDR3 sequence: CASSQLGGGAQETQYF. The CDR3 nucleotides read TGTGCCAGCAGCCAACTGGGAGGGGGGGCCCAAGAGACCCAGTACTTC.

This chain uses TRBV20-1 with TRBJ2-7; no clear D. V shed 4 bases and J shed 4 bases, with 8 bases lying between them. This CDR3 has 11 residues. Germline CDR1 and CDR2: DFQATT and SNEGSKA (reference sequence). CDR3 bases: TGCAGTGCTAAGAGAGAATACGAGCAGTACTTC. It is translated as CSAKREYEQYF.

V usage is TRBV29-1 and J usage is TRBJ2-3; D call uncertain. CDR1 is SQVTM, CDR2 ANQGSEA, per germline. V was pared by 0 bases and J by 2 bases, with 6 bases between. The CDR3 totals 13 residues. The CDR3 is CSVEDAHTDTQYF. As DNA, the CDR3 is TGCAGCGTTGAAGATGCGCACACAGATACGCAGTATTTT.

The CDR3 reads CASSLDIRLAASSYNEQFF. The CDR3 DNA is TGTGCCAGCAGCTTAGATATTCGACTAGCGGCGAGCTCCTACAATGAGCAGTTCTTC. V usage is TRBV11-2 and J usage is TRBJ2-1, with 9 bases identical to TRBD2. The trim removed 0 bases at V and 0 bases at J, leaving 9 bases unmatched. This CDR3 region has 19 residues. Germline CDR1 and CDR2: SGHAT and FQNNGV.

Only a few counts were recorded for this clone. The rearrangement links TRBV11-2 to TRBJ2-7; a possible D gene is TRBD2 (5 bases). V was shortened by 1 base and J by 5 bases, with 9 bases between the two germline ends. The germline V gene has CDR1 SGHAT and CDR2 FQNNGV. The CDR3 is made up of 13 amino acids. The DNA for the CDR3 is TGTGCCAGCAGCTTAGGACGAGGGAACGAGCAGTACTTC. Translated, it gives CASSLGRGNEQYF.

The chain couples TRBV28 to TRBJ1-5; D gene uncertain. This CDR3 is 13 amino acids long. V lost 6 bases and J 4 bases, leaving 10 bases between the germline ends. Germline CDR1 MDHEN, CDR2 SYDVKM. CDR3 sequence: CASRMSGNQPQHF. CDR3 nucleotides: TGTGCCAGCAGAATGTCAGGTAATCAGCCCCAGCATTTT.

This chain uses TRBV4-2 with TRBJ1-6; TRBD1 matches 7 bases. Trimming took 0 bases from V and 10 from J; bases not matched to a gene: 9. There are 16 residues in the CDR3. CDR1 and CDR2 (germline): LGHNA, YNFKEQ. CDR3 region: CASSQDLTGLDSPLHF. CDR3 DNA sequence: TGTGCCAGCAGCCAAGATCTGACAGGGTTGGACTCACCCCTCCACTTT.

The V and J genes are TRBV20-1 and TRBJ2-7; the D gene is possibly TRBD1 (5 bases). The CDR3 contains 10 residues. The germline CDR1 and CDR2 sequences are DFQATT and SNEGSKA (reference sequence). This CDR3 reads CSASGPGLIV. CDR3 DNA sequence: TGCAGTGCTAGCGGTCCAGGGTTGATAGTC.

This clone was recorded a few times. The rearrangement joins TRBV5-1 to TRBJ1-6; TRBD1 aligns across 11 bases. This CDR3 spans 15 amino acids. J lost 8 bases, V lost 2 bases, and 3 bases had no gene match. Germline lookup yields CDR1 SGHRS and CDR2 YFSETQ. For the CDR3, the DNA is TGCGCCAGCAGCTTCCGGGACAGGGGGGATTCACCCCTCCACTTT. Translation gives CASSFRDRGDSPLHF.

This chain links TRBV2 with TRBJ2-7; TRBD2 agrees at 10 bases. V lost 4 bases, J lost 3 bases, and 18 bases stayed unmatched. This CDR3 comprises 19 residues. Looked up from germline, CDR1 is SNHLY and CDR2 is FYNNEI. In DNA form, the CDR3 reads TGTGCCAGCAGTGCCCCGACTAGCGGGCCCGGTGGACCCAACTACGAGCAGTACTTC. The encoded protein is CASSAPTSGPGGPNYEQYF.

The chain has TRBV5-8 and TRBJ1-2; TRBD1 might be the D (5 bases). V lost 1 base, J lost 4 bases, and 11 bases lay in between. The CDR3 sequence is 14 residues long. CDR1 and CDR2 from the germline V gene are SGHTS and YDEGEE. In DNA, the CDR3 is TGTGCCAGCAGCTTGAAAATCCAGGGCTATGGCTACACCTTC. Protein product: CASSLKIQGYGYTF.

V and J are TRBV19 and TRBJ1-5; maybe TRBD1 (6 bases). V lost 7 bases and J lost 6, with 13 bases in between. Germline CDR1 and CDR2: LNHDA and SQIVND (reference sequence). CDR3 length equals 13 residues. DNA for the CDR3: TGTGCCAGTACTAAACAGGGTGCTCAGCCCCAGCATTTT. This sequence encodes CASTKQGAQPQHF.